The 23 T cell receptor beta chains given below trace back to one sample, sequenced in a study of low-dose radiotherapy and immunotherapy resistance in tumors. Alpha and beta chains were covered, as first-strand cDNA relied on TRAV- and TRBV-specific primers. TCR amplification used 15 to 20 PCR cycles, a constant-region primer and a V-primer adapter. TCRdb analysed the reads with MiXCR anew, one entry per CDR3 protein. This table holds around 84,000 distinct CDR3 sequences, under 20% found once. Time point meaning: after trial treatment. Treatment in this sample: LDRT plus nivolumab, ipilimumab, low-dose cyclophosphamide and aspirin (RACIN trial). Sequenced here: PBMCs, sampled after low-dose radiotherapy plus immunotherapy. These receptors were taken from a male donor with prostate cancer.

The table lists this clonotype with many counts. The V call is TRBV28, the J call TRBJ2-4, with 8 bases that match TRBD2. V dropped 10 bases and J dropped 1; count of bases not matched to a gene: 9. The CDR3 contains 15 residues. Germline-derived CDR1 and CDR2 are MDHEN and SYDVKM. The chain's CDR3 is CATRGGEEAKNIQYF. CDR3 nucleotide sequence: TGTGCCACCCGGGGGGGGGAGGAGGCCAAAAACATTCAGTACTTC.

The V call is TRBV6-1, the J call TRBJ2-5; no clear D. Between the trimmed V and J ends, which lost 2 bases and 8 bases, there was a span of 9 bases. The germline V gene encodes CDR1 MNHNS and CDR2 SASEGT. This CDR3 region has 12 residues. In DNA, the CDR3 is TGTGCCAGCAGTGAACCGGTGAAAACCCAGTACTTC. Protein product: CASSEPVKTQYF.

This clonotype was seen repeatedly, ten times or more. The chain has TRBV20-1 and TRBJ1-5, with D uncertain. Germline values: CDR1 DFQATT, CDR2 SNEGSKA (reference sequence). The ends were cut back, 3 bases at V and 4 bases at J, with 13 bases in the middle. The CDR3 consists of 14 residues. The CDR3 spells CSASIIFSNQPQHF. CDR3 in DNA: TGCAGTGCTAGCATAATTTTCTCTAATCAGCCCCAGCATTTT.

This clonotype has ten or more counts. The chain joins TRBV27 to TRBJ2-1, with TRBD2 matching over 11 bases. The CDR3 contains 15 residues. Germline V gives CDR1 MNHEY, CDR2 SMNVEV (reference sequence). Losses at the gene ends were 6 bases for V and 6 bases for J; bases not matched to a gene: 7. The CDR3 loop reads CASSLGTSGSNEQFF. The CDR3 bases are TGTGCCAGCAGCCTGGGGACTAGCGGTAGCAATGAGCAGTTCTTC.

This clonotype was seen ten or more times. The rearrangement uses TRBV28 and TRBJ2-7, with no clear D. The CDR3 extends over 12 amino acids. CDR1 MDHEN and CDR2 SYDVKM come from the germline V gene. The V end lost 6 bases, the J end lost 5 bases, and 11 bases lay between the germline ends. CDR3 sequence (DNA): TGTGCCAGCAGCCAGGAAATCGACGAGCAGTACTTC. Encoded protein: CASSQEIDEQYF.

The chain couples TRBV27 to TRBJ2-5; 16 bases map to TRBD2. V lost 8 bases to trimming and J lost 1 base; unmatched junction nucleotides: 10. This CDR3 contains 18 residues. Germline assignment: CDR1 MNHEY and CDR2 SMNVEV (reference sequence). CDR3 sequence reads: CASRTGTSGRAPQETQYF. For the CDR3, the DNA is TGTGCCAGCCGTACCGGGACTAGCGGGAGGGCCCCCCAAGAGACCCAGTACTTC.

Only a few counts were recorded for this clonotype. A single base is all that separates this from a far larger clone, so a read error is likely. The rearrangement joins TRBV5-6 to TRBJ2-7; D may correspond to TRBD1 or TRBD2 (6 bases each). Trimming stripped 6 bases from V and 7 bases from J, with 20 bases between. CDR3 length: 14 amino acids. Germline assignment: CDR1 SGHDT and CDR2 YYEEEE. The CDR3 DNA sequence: TGTGCCAGCACCCGGGGGCCAGAAATTCTTGAGCAGTACTTC. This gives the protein CASTRGPEILEQYF.

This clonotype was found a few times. The CDR3 DNA reads as TGTGCCAGCAGGACACTAGCGGGAGTCTACGAGCAGTACTTC. Translated: CASRTLAGVYEQYF. The chain links TRBV7-2 to TRBJ2-7; 11 nucleotides match TRBD2. The CDR3 spans 14 residues. Germline trimming cut 6 bases from V and 3 bases from J; bases unmatched to any gene: 4. In germline, CDR1 is SGHTA, CDR2 FQGNSA.

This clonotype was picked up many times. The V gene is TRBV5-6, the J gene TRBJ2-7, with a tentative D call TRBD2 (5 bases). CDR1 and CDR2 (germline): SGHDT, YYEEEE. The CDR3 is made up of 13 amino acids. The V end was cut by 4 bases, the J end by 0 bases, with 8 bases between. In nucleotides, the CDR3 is TGTGCCAGCAGCACTAGACACTCCTACGAGCAGTACTTC. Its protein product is CASSTRHSYEQYF.

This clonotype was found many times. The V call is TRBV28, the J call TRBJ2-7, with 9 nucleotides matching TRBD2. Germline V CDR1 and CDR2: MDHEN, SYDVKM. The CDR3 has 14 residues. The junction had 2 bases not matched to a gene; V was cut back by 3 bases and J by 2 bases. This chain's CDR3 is CASSFAGGAYEQYF. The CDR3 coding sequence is TGTGCCAGCAGTTTCGCGGGGGGGGCCTACGAGCAGTACTTC.

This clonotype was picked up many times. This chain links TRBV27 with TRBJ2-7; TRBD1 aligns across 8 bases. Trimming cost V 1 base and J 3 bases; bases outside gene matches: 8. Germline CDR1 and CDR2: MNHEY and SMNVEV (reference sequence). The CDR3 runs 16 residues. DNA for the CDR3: TGTGCCAGCAGTTTATTGAGGGACAGGCCACGCTACGAGCAGTACTTC. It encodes CASSLLRDRPRYEQYF.

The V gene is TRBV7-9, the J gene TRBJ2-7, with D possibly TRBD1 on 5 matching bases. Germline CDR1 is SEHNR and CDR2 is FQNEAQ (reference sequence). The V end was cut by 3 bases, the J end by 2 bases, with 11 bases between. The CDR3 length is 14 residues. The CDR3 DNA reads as TGTGCCAGCAGCTTCCCAGGGAAAGCCTACGAGCAGTACTTC. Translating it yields CASSFPGKAYEQYF.

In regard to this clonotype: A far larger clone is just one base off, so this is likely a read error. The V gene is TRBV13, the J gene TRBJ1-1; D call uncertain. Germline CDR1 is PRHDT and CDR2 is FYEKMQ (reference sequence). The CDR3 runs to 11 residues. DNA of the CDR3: TGTGCCAGCAGTGTTCAGGTTGAAACTTTCTTT. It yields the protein CASSVQVETFF.

The CDR3 DNA sequence: TGCGCCAGCAGCCGGGTAACGGGGGCGGATGAGCAGTTCTTC. Protein: CASSRVTGADEQFF. The chain combines TRBV4-1 with TRBJ2-1; D is tentatively TRBD1 or TRBD2 (6 bases each). The germline V gene has CDR1 MGHRA and CDR2 YSYEKL. The CDR3 contains 14 residues. V was pared by 4 bases and J by 8 bases, with 15 bases between.

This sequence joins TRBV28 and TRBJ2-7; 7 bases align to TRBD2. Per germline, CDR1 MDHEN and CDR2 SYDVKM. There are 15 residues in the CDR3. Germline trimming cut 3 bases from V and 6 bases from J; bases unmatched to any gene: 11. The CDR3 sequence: CASSLGGREVGEQYF. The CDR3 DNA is TGTGCCAGCAGTTTGGGCGGGAGAGAGGTCGGCGAGCAGTACTTC.

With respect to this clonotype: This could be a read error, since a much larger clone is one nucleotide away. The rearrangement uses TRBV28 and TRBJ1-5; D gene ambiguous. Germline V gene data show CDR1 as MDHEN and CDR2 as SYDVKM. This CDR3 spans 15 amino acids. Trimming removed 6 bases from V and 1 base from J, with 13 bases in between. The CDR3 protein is CASRPGYISNQPQHF. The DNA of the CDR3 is TGTGCCAGCAGGCCTGGGTATATCAGCAATCAGCCCCAGCATTTT.

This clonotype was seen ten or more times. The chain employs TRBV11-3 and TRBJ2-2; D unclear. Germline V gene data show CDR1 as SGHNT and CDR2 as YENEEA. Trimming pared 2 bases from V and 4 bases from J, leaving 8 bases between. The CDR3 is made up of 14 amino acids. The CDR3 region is CASSLSLATGELFF. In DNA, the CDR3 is TGTGCCAGCAGCTTATCACTGGCCACCGGGGAGCTGTTTTTT.

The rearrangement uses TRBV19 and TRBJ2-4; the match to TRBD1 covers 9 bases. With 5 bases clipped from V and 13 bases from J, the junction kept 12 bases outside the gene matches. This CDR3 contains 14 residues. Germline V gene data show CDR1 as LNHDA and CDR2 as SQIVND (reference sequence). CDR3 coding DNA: TGTGCCAGTAGTCCGTGGACAGGGGCAAATGAGCAGTACTTC. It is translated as CASSPWTGANEQYF. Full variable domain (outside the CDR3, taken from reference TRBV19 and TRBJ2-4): DGGITQSPKYLFRKEGQNVTLSCEQNLNHDAMYWYRQDPGQGLRLIYYSQIVNDFQKGDIAEGYSVSREKKESFPLTVTSAQKNPTAFYLCASSPWTGANEQYFGAGTRLSVL.

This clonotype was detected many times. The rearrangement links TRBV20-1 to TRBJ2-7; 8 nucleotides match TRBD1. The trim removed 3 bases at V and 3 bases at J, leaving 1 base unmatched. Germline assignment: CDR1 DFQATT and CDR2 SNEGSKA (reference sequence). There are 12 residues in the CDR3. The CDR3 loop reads CSASDRGYEQYF. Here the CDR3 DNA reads TGCAGTGCTAGCGACAGGGGCTACGAGCAGTACTTC.

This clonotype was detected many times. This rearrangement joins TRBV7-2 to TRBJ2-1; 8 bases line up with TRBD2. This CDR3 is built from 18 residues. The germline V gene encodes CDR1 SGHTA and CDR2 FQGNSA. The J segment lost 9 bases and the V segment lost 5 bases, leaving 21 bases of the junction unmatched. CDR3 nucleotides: TGTGCCAGCAGCCCAATCTGGATGCCGGGACTAGTATCGAGTGAGCAGTTCTTC. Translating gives CASSPIWMPGLVSSEQFF.

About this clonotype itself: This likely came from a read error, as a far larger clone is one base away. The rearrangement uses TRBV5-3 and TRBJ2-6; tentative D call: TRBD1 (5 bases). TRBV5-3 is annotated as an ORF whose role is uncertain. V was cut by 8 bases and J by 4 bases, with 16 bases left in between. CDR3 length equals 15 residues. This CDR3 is CASRQTETGANVLTF. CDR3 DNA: TGTGCCAGCAGGCAGACAGAGACCGGGGCCAACGTCCTGACTTTC.

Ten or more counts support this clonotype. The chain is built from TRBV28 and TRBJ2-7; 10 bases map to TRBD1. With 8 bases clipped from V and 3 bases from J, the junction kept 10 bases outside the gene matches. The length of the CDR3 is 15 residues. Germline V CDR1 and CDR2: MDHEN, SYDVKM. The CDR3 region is CASRRSGTGVYEQYF. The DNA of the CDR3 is TGTGCCAGCCGCCGCTCCGGGACAGGGGTCTACGAGCAGTACTTC.

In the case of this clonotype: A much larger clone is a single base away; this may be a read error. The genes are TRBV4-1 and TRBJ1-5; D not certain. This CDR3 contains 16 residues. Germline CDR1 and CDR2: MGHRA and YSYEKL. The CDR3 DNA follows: TGCGCCAGCAGCCAAGATTACGGACGAAACAATAAGCCCCAGCATTTT. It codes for CASSQDYGRNNKPQHF.